This T cell receptor beta chain derives from a study of neurological immune-mediated disorders. This clonotype has just a few counts. Germline V gene lookup returns CDR1 SGHTA and CDR2 FQGNSA. CDR3 length: 15 residues. V gave up 5 bases and J gave up 5 bases, with 18 bases separating them. TCRdb reanalysed the 5' RACE reads using MiXCR and keeps one entry per CDR3 protein. The sample contains approximately 100,000 distinct CDR3 sequences, 10% to 11% of which appear only once. Time point noted: longitudinal time-point 3. The sequence was collected from a female donor with HTLV-1-associated myelopathy (HAM/TSP). Input material: PBMCs. This sequence joins TRBV7-2 and TRBJ1-1; possibly TRBD1 for D (6 bases). The CDR3 protein is CASSPESGGATEAFF. DNA for the CDR3: TGTGCCAGCAGCCCCGAAAGCGGGGGGGCTACTGAAGCTTTCTTT.